These T cell receptor beta chains were read from a single sample in a study of CD8 T cells in seronegative destructive rheumatoid arthritis. Libraries were prepared by immunoSEQ multiplex PCR; TCRdb keeps only in-frame clonotypes and omits some of them. Among under 15,000 clones listed, about four fifths were seen once. What was sequenced was CD8+ T cells from blood. The source of these receptors is a woman aged 30 to 49 with seronegative destructive rheumatoid arthritis. Each CDR3 is given with its conserved first and last residue. Fields, in order: clone size, J gene, V gene, D gene, CDR3 protein, CDR3 DNA. D genes are given only for firm matches. The listing skips clone size in some rows; elsewhere it reads once, few, many or a size class.

NA	TRBJ2-7	TRBV27	TRBD2	CASSPSGAGALYEQYF	TGTGCCAGCAGTCCCTCTGGAGCGGGGGCCCTCTACGAGCAGTACTTC
once	TRBJ2-5	TRBV28	TRBD2	CASSQLAGRETQYF	TGTGCCAGCAGTCAACTAGCGGGTCGGGAGACCCAGTACTTC
NA	TRBJ2-7	TRBV6-6	TRBD1	CASQGQEYEQYF	TGTGCCAGCCAAGGACAGGAGTACGAGCAGTACTTC
few	TRBJ1-2	TRBV2	NA	CASRPGYGYTF	TGTGCCAGCCGACCAGGGTATGGCTACACCTTC
few	TRBJ2-5	TRBV7-9	NA	CASSLDGWETQYF	TGTGCCAGCAGCTTAGACGGGTGGGAGACCCAGTACTTC
NA	TRBJ2-3	TRBV7-3	TRBD2	CASSLGDYSPTDTQYF	TGTGCCAGCAGCTTAGGGGACTATTCACCCACAGATACGCAGTATTTT
NA	TRBJ2-5	TRBV7-3	TRBD1	CASSPTGVDETQYF	TGTGCCAGCAGCCCGACAGGGGTGGACGAGACCCAGTACTTC
NA	TRBJ1-1	TRBV7-6	NA	CASSLRGNTEAFF	TGTGCCAGCAGCTTACGGGGGAACACTGAAGCTTTCTTT
medium-sized	TRBJ2-2	TRBV5-4	TRBD2	CASVSGSGTGELFF	TGTGCCAGCGTCAGCGGGAGTGGCACCGGGGAGCTGTTTTTT
NA	TRBJ2-7	TRBV14	TRBD1	CASSQGWGDRAYEQYF	TGTGCCAGCAGCCAGGGATGGGGGGACAGGGCCTACGAGCAGTACTTC
NA	TRBJ2-3	TRBV4-2	TRBD2	CASSQDFTPAGGHLSSTDTQYF	TGTGCCAGCAGCCAAGACTTCACCCCAGCGGGGGGCCACCTCAGCAGCACAGATACGCAGTATTTT
once	TRBJ2-7	TRBV5-5	TRBD2	CASSLTGYGGGAYEQYF	TGTGCCAGCAGCTTGACGGGGTACGGCGGGGGGGCGTACGAGCAGTACTTC
once	TRBJ2-1	TRBV11-2	NA	CASSFGTSSEQFF	TGTGCCAGCAGCTTCGGGACTTCGTCTGAGCAGTTCTTC
NA	TRBJ1-2	TRBV6-1	NA	CAIRRGNGGYTF	TGTGCCATACGGCGGGGAAACGGTGGCTACACCTTC
few	TRBJ2-7	TRBV5-5	NA	CASSLASYSSYEQYF	TGTGCCAGCAGCTTGGCCTCCTACAGCTCCTACGAGCAGTACTTC
NA	TRBJ2-7	TRBV4-1	TRBD1	CASSQPLGQGAYEQYF	TGCGCCAGCAGCCAGCCGCTGGGGCAGGGGGCCTACGAGCAGTACTTC
NA	TRBJ2-3	TRBV28	TRBD2	CASSFGLVTDTQYF	TGTGCCAGCAGTTTTGGACTAGTCACAGATACGCAGTATTTT
NA	TRBJ2-1	TRBV27	TRBD2	CASSPEGSSGGPSYNEQFF	TGTGCCAGCAGTCCGGAAGGCTCTAGCGGGGGACCATCCTACAATGAGCAGTTCTTC
NA	TRBJ2-5	TRBV9	NA	CASSVGGSPGETQYF	TGTGCCAGCAGCGTAGGAGGGTCCCCCGGAGAGACCCAGTACTTC
NA	TRBJ2-1	TRBV28	TRBD1	CASSFRQGRADEQFF	TGTGCCAGCAGTTTCCGACAGGGACGAGCGGATGAGCAGTTCTTC
once	TRBJ2-2	TRBV10-3	TRBD2	CAISEREGIGGFGELFF	TGTGCCATCAGTGAGCGGGAGGGAATCGGGGGATTCGGGGAGCTGTTTTTT
NA	TRBJ2-7	TRBV19	TRBD1	CASGFSGTAYEQYF	TGTGCCAGTGGCTTCTCCGGGACAGCATACGAGCAGTACTTC